These 25 T cell receptor beta chains were all obtained from the same sample, sequenced in a study of cytomegalovirus exposure and HLA in healthy donors. The study ran its PCR with 60 Vbeta and 13 Jbeta primers. The assay was immunoSEQ multiplex PCR, and TCRdb's table has in-frame clones only and misses some. The table includes about 170,000 clones, about four fifths detected once. Source material: PBMCs. Every receptor here comes from a male donor in good health and CMV-seronegative.

The chain joins TRBV30 to TRBJ1-1, with D maybe TRBD1 (6 bases). The V and J ends lost 0 bases and 4 bases respectively, with 15 bases between them. There are 15 residues in the CDR3. Germline V gene lookup returns CDR1 GTSNPN and CDR2 SVGIG (reference sequence). The CDR3 DNA reads TGTGCCTGGAGTGTAGGGGGATCGGGGGGCACTGAAGCTTTCTTT. This codes for CAWSVGGSGGTEAFF.

The DNA of the CDR3 is TGTGCCAGCAGAGAACTAGCGCCCCAAGAGACCCAGTACTTC. It is translated as CASRELAPQETQYF. The rearrangement joins TRBV28 to TRBJ2-5, with TRBD2 matching over 7 bases. The length of the CDR3 is 14 residues. Germline CDR1 MDHEN, CDR2 SYDVKM. V trimming: 6 bases; J trimming: 1 base; junction bases outside the gene matches: 5. Together with reference TRBV28 and TRBJ2-5, the CDR3 gives the full variable domain: DVKVTQSSRYLVKRTGEKVFLECVQDMDHENMFWYRQDPGLGLRLIYFSYDVKMKEKGDIPEGYSVSREKKERFSLILESASTNQTSMYLCASRELAPQETQYFGPGTRLLVL.

The gene calls are TRBV29-1 and TRBJ1-1; tentatively, D is TRBD1 (6 bases). Germline V CDR1 and CDR2: SQVTM, ANQGSEA. This CDR3 comprises 13 residues. V lost 3 bases and J 7 bases, leaving 15 bases between the germline ends. CDR3 region: CSVDGTGYYEAFF. As DNA, the CDR3 is TGCAGCGTTGACGGTACAGGGTACTATGAAGCTTTCTTT.

The chain links TRBV13 to TRBJ1-2; 11 bases align to TRBD1. CDR1 and CDR2 (germline): PRHDT, FYEKMQ (reference sequence). The CDR3 runs to 16 residues. Trimming cost V 4 bases and J 6 bases; bases outside gene matches: 10. The DNA of the CDR3 is TGTGCCAGCAGCTCTGGGACAGGGGGAGACCTGGATGGCTACACCTTC. This gives the protein CASSSGTGGDLDGYTF. Full variable domain (remainder filled in from reference TRBV13 and TRBJ1-2): AAGVIQSPRHLIKEKRETATLKCYPIPRHDTVYWYQQGPGQDPQFLISFYEKMQSDKGSIPDRFSAQQFSDYHSELNMSSLELGDSALYFCASSSGTGGDLDGYTFGSGTRLTVV.

The genes are TRBV29-1 and TRBJ2-7, with D possibly matching TRBD1 (6 bases). This CDR3 region has 15 residues. With 6 bases removed from V and 6 bases from J, the gap between germline ends came to 24 bases. Germline V lookup: CDR1 SQVTM, CDR2 ANQGSEA. The DNA for the CDR3 is TGCAGCGTCCAATATACAGGGCCCGGCCGTGTCGAGCAGTACTTC. Translated, it gives CSVQYTGPGRVEQYF.

This clone was observed a few times. The V and J genes are TRBV28 and TRBJ1-2; maybe TRBD1 (5 bases). V lost 7 bases and J lost 4, with 13 bases in between. Germline CDR1 and CDR2: MDHEN and SYDVKM. This CDR3 has 13 residues. DNA of the CDR3: TGTGCCAGCACCCTAAAGGGGCCCTATGGCTACACCTTC. It specifies CASTLKGPYGYTF.

The gene calls are TRBV7-3 and TRBJ1-1, with 10 bases matching TRBD1. J lost 7 bases, V lost 5 bases, and 10 bases had no gene match. The CDR3 has 15 amino acids. Germline V lookup: CDR1 SGHTA, CDR2 FQGTGA. The CDR3 spells CASSPMGQGLGEAFF. CDR3 bases: TGTGCCAGCAGCCCAATGGGACAGGGGCTAGGTGAAGCTTTCTTT.

This clone was recorded once. The chain joins TRBV6-5 to TRBJ2-7, with D maybe TRBD1 (6 bases). The CDR3 totals 15 residues. Germline V lookup: CDR1 MNHEY, CDR2 SVGAGI. With 10 bases removed from V and 4 bases from J, the gap between germline ends came to 23 bases. The CDR3 loop reads CATAEQKLQGYEQYF. The CDR3 nucleotides are TGTGCCACAGCAGAGCAAAAATTACAGGGATACGAGCAGTACTTC.

The chain couples TRBV4-2 to TRBJ2-6; a possible D gene is TRBD2 (5 bases). Germline CDR1 is LGHNA and CDR2 is YNFKEQ. This CDR3 contains 18 residues. V lost 4 bases and J lost 2, with 18 bases in between. The CDR3 nucleotides read TGTGCCAGCAGCCGGATTACAGTTTCCGGGACTGGGGCCAACGTCCTGACTTTC. This sequence encodes CASSRITVSGTGANVLTF.

The chain uses TRBV27 and TRBJ1-6, with 7 bases identical to TRBD1. Germline trimming cut 4 bases from V and 10 bases from J; bases unmatched to any gene: 10. CDR1 is MNHEY and CDR2 is SMNVEV in the germline V gene (reference sequence). CDR3 length: 15 residues. This CDR3 reads CASSSTGIRTSPLHF. The CDR3 DNA is TGTGCCAGCAGTTCGACAGGGATCCGAACCTCACCCCTCCACTTT.

This clone was picked up a small number of times. V is TRBV19 and J is TRBJ1-4; D remains unclear. This CDR3 contains 15 residues. Germline assignment: CDR1 LNHDA and CDR2 SQIVND (reference sequence). Trimming pared 1 base from V and 6 bases from J, leaving 12 bases between. CDR3 residues: CASSIVEGMDEKLFF. DNA for the CDR3: TGTGCCAGTAGTATAGTCGAGGGAATGGATGAAAAACTGTTTTTT.

The chain links TRBV19 to TRBJ1-5; D is unresolved. Germline loops: CDR1 LNHDA, CDR2 SQIVND (reference sequence). The V gene lost 5 bases and the J gene lost 1 base, with 12 bases spanning the gap. CDR3 length: 15 residues. The DNA of the CDR3 is TGTGCCAGTAGTCCGTCGGGTAGCAGCAATCAGCCCCAGCATTTT. Its translation is CASSPSGSSNQPQHF.

The chain couples TRBV5-1 to TRBJ2-7, with 11 positions matching TRBD2. The CDR3 extends over 17 amino acids. Germline V lookup: CDR1 SGHRS, CDR2 YFSETQ. With 1 base clipped from V and 1 base from J, the junction kept 7 bases outside the gene matches. CDR3 loop: CASSLRATSGISYEQYF. DNA of the CDR3: TGCGCCAGCAGCTTGCGGGCGACTAGCGGGATTTCCTACGAGCAGTACTTC.

The CDR3 DNA is TGTGCCAGCATCGAAGCGGGCGTTCCCTACGAGCAGTACTTC. Translation gives CASIEAGVPYEQYF. The rearrangement links TRBV6-1 to TRBJ2-7; D possibly corresponds to TRBD2 (6 bases). From germline, CDR1 is MNHNS and CDR2 SASEGT. This CDR3 contains 14 residues. V lost 7 bases and J lost 2, with 15 bases in between.

The chain has TRBV5-6 and TRBJ1-1; D ambiguous. Germline V lookup: CDR1 SGHDT, CDR2 YYEEEE. V was trimmed by 4 bases and J by 0 bases, leaving 19 bases between them. The CDR3 is made up of 17 amino acids. The CDR3 bases are TGTGCCAGCAGCCCCATTAACGGACTGAGCATGAACACTGAAGCTTTCTTT. This codes for CASSPINGLSMNTEAFF. Drawing the rest from reference TRBV5-6 and TRBJ1-1, the complete variable domain is DAGVTQSPTHLIKTRGQQVTLRCSPKSGHDTVSWYQQALGQGPQFIFQYYEEEERQRGNFPDRFSGHQFPNYSSELNVNALLLGDSALYLCASSPINGLSMNTEAFFGQGTRLTVV.

The chain combines TRBV9 with TRBJ1-5; 7 nucleotides agree with TRBD1. CDR1 is SGDLS and CDR2 is YYNGEE in the germline V gene. Unmatched junction bases numbered 2, after V lost 4 bases and J lost 1 base. The CDR3 is 14 residues long. DNA of the CDR3: TGTGCCAGCAGCAAGGGACAGAGCAATCAGCCCCAGCATTTT. Protein: CASSKGQSNQPQHF.

The chain links TRBV5-4 to TRBJ2-5, with 14 positions matching TRBD2. Germline loops: CDR1 SGHNT, CDR2 YYREEE (reference sequence). CDR3 length: 15 residues. The J segment lost 5 bases and the V segment lost 4 bases, leaving 4 bases of the junction unmatched. In DNA form, the CDR3 reads TGTGCCAGCAGCCGGCGACTAGCGGGAGGGGAGACCCAGTACTTC. This gives the protein CASSRRLAGGETQYF. The whole variable domain, filled in from reference TRBV5-4 and TRBJ2-5, reads ETGVTQSPTHLIKTRGQQVTLRCSSQSGHNTVSWYQQALGQGPQFIFQYYREEENGRGNFPPRFSGLQFPNYSSELNVNALELDDSALYLCASSRRLAGGETQYFGPGTRLLVL.

The chain joins TRBV6-5 to TRBJ2-5; 10 bases line up with TRBD2. V dropped 3 bases and J dropped 2; count of bases not matched to a gene: 6. The CDR3 extends over 16 amino acids. In germline, CDR1 is MNHEY, CDR2 SVGAGI. The CDR3 DNA reads TGTGCCAGCAGTTATCGTAGCGGGGGGCTTCAAGAGACCCAGTACTTC. Its translation: CASSYRSGGLQETQYF.

The chain employs TRBV29-1 and TRBJ2-1; no definite D call. The CDR3 is 13 amino acids. In germline, CDR1 is SQVTM, CDR2 ANQGSEA. Trimming shortened V by 2 bases and J by 8 bases, and 13 bases separated the two germline ends. CDR3 sequence (DNA): TGCAGCGTTGAAATGTTAGCTCCGCATGAGCAGTTCTTC. This codes for CSVEMLAPHEQFF.

This chain uses TRBV7-6 with TRBJ2-7, with D possibly matching TRBD1 (6 bases). The V gene's germline CDR1 is SGHVS and CDR2 FNYEAQ. Trimming took 1 base from V and 1 from J, leaving 11 bases between them. CDR3 length equals 15 residues. CDR3 sequence: CASSLGGTHSYEQYF. The CDR3 DNA reads as TGTGCCAGCAGCTTAGGTGGGACACATTCCTACGAGCAGTACTTC.

This clone has only a few counts. The genes are TRBV4-2 and TRBJ1-1, with a weak D call TRBD1 (5 bases). Germline V lookup: CDR1 LGHNA, CDR2 YNFKEQ. V dropped 1 base and J dropped 1 base, with 7 bases sitting between them. This CDR3 region has 14 residues. CDR3 bases: TGTGCCAGCAGCCAAGGCGACAGGAACACTGAAGCTTTCTTT. Residues: CASSQGDRNTEAFF.

This clone was found once. This chain connects TRBV6-4 to TRBJ2-3; TRBD2 matches at 9 bases. This CDR3 comprises 15 residues. Germline CDR1 reads MRHNA; CDR2 reads SNTAGT. With 2 bases clipped from V and 1 base from J, the junction kept 1 base outside the gene matches. The CDR3 sequence is CASSDKRGGTDTQYF. For the CDR3, the DNA is TGTGCCAGCAGTGACAAGCGGGGGGGCACAGATACGCAGTATTTT.

The count of this clone is one. The J gene is TRBJ2-2, the V gene TRBV27, with TRBD1 matching over 7 bases. Germline CDR1 is MNHEY and CDR2 is SMNVEV (reference sequence). After removal of 5 bases from V and 1 base from J, the junction contained 10 bases not matched to a gene. This CDR3 spans 17 amino acids. As DNA, the CDR3 is TGTGCCAGCAGTCCGCCCCCGGGACAGAGGAACACCGGGGAGCTGTTTTTT. Translation gives CASSPPPGQRNTGELFF.

DNA for the CDR3: TGTGCCAGCACCGTGGGGGACAGGAGTCTCGGGGAGACCCAGTACTTC. This translates into CASTVGDRSLGETQYF. V is TRBV9 and J is TRBJ2-5, with 8 positions matching TRBD1. This CDR3 contains 16 residues. Per germline, CDR1 SGDLS and CDR2 YYNGEE. V shed 6 bases and J 5 bases; nucleotides not matched to a gene: 15. The full variable domain, completed using reference TRBV9 and TRBJ2-5, is DSGVTQTPKHLITATGQRVTLRCSPRSGDLSVYWYQQSLDQGLQFLIQYYNGEERAKGNILERFSAQQFPDLHSELNLSSLELGDSALYFCASTVGDRSLGETQYFGPGTRLLVL.

The J gene is TRBJ1-1, the V gene TRBV6-1; the match to TRBD1 covers 7 bases. The germline V gene has CDR1 MNHNS and CDR2 SASEGT. V was clipped by 3 bases and J by 1 base; unmatched bases: 5. The CDR3 has 15 amino acids. The CDR3 sequence is CASSDPGQTNTEAFF. The CDR3, as DNA: TGTGCCAGCAGTGACCCGGGACAGACGAACACTGAAGCTTTCTTT.